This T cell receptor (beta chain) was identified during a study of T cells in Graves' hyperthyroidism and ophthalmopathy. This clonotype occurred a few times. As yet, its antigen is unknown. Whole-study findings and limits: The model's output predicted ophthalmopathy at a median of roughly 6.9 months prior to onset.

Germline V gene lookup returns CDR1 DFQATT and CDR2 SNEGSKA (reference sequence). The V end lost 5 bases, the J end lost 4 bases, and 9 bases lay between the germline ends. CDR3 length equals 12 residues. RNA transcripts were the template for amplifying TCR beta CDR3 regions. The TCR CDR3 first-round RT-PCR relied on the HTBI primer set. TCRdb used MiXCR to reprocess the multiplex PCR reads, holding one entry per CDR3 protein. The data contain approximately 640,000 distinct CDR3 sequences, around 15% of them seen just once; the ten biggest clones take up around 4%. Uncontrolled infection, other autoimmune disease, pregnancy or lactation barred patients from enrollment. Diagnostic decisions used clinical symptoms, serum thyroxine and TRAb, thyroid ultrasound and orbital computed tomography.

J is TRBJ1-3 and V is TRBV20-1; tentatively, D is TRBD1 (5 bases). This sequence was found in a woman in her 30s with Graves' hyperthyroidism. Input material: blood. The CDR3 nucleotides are TGCAGTGCTGGGGGTTACGGAAACACCATATATTTT. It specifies CSAGGYGNTIYF.